This T cell receptor beta chain originates from a study of blood T cell repertoires in COVID-19 (dated by TCRdb to about 2020). With regard to the full study: Collaborator samples came from the United States, Italy and Spain and covered acute and convalescent phases of COVID-19. The sample metadata nearly always contained a de-identified subject ID, COVID-19 status, age in years and sex. Deeply sampled blood TCRbeta repertoires from subjects exposed to, actively infected with, or recovered from COVID-19 were included in the dataset. HLA class I and class II types, where available, came from metadata supplied by the sample provider rather than from assay-based typing. Samples were obtained from the ongoing ImmuneRACE study (first 160 participants) and from roughly 1,300 subjects provided by 6 global collaborators. The prospective study material was composed of cDNA or gDNA derived from T cells, B-cell-depleted T cells, or PBMCs. The repertoires were made available in a free public database intended to serve as a resource for research on the immune response to SARS-CoV-2. The research as a whole found: The amount of clinical and demographic metadata varied by source and participant and was provided uncurated.

The V end gives up 5 bases and the J end 6 bases, leaving 8 bases in the junction not matched to a gene. The CDR3 goes from the cysteine to the phenylalanine over 15 residues. Kept here is only the CDR3 DNA, which spans 45 bases and is read in frame from base 1. According to the germline V gene (reference sequence), CDR1 reads MNHNY and CDR2 reads SVGAGI. Whole blood was collected in K2EDTA tubes by collaborating institutions according to the institutions' own protocols. For TCRbeta analysis, collaborators shipped samples as frozen whole blood, isolated PBMCs, or DNA extracted from either of those sample types. Regarding this clone: Its antigen is currently not known. No qualities accompany the bases; no much larger clone lies one base away.

TCRbeta CDR3 regions were amplified from genomic DNA using the immunoSEQ Assay, a bias-controlled multiplex PCR. In the paper's pipeline: The number of nucleated cells in each sample was estimated by amplification of reference gene primers within the assay. To quantify the absolute abundance of each unique TCRbeta CDR3 rearrangement, sequence reads were collapsed and filtered. For each sample, productive Simpson clonality was calculated by taking the square root of Simpson's diversity index across productive rearrangements. The clones in this table, taken by TCRdb from immuneACCESS, are in-frame only. Not every clone is retained; where verified, under half of the shortfall comes from an unresolved V gene, and the cause of the rest is unknown. V and J calls plus clone size are reproduced from that table; the DNA served to infer D and trimming. Across this sample there are some 380,000 clones, with 81% seen only once. 0.85% to 1.2% of the sample is taken by the ten largest.

This clonotype was sampled from a human donor with acute or convalescent COVID-19. The donor label of this sample is uncertain. Recombination linked TRBV6-6 to TRBJ2-1, with 9 bases in between that match TRBD2. The specimen sequenced was peripheral blood. The nucleotide sequence is TGTGCCAGCAGTCCCCCCCGGACTAGCGCCAATGAGCAGTTCTTC. This encodes CASSPPRTSANEQFF.